Below, 20 T cell receptor beta chains from the same sample are listed, as sequenced in a study of shared clonotypes between healthy human individuals. Profiling relied on immunoSEQ multiplex PCR, and the TCRdb table lists in-frame clones only, not all of them. The sample contains hundreds of thousands of clones, around 77% of which appear only once. Sequenced input: PBMCs. These receptors were collected from a woman aged 35 to 49 in good health. Some clones in this sample may be carry-over from other donors' samples.

About this clone: Given a far larger clone just one base away, this is likely a sequencing read error. The J gene is TRBJ2-1, the V gene TRBV25-1; 9 bases fit TRBD1. Per germline, CDR1 MGHDK and CDR2 SYGVNS. This CDR3 spans 15 amino acids. As DNA, the CDR3 is TGTGCCAGCAGCCAAGAGGACAGGGGCTTCAATGGGCAGTTCTTC. It specifies CASSQEDRGFNGQFF.

The rearrangement links TRBV6-5 to TRBJ2-2; 10 nucleotides agree with TRBD2. Unmatched junction bases numbered 8, after V lost 8 bases and J lost 5 bases. In germline, CDR1 is MNHEY, CDR2 SVGAGI. The length of the CDR3 is 15 residues. The CDR3 coding sequence is TGTGCCAGCCGGCTAGCGGGAGAGGGAACCGGGGAGCTGTTTTTT. Amino acid sequence: CASRLAGEGTGELFF.

With respect to this clone: One end of the junction does not line up with germline, which may come from a read error. The chain has TRBV29-1 and TRBJ2-7, with TRBD2 matching 9 bases. The CDR3 loop spans 13 amino acids. Germline-derived CDR1 and CDR2 are SQVTM and ANQGSEA. The CDR3 reads CGVDSGGRYEQYF. In DNA, the CDR3 is TGCGGCGTTGACAGCGGGGGGCGCTACGAGCAGTACTTC.

As concerns this clone: A far larger clone lies a single base away; this is likely a read error. The conserved phenylalanine or tryptophan is not found at the CDR3 terminus, so this likely reflects a read error. This chain links TRBV5-1 with TRBJ2-7; TRBD1 matches at 8 bases. V lost 0 bases to trimming and J lost 6 bases; unmatched junction nucleotides: 8. This CDR3 has 15 amino acids. Germline V gene sequence: CDR1 SGHRS, CDR2 YFSETQ. CDR3 in DNA: TGCGCCAGCAGCTTGGCCGGGACAGGAGGGGGCGAGCAGTACTCC. Its protein is CASSLAGTGGGEQYS.

Regarding this clone: A far bigger clonotype differs at one base, so this is likely a read error. The identical CDR3 is also encoded by other nucleotide sequences in the sample. The rearrangement uses TRBV6-6 and TRBJ1-2; D is unresolved. Germline-derived CDR1 and CDR2 are MNHNY and SVGAGI (reference sequence). This CDR3 has 12 residues. Trimming shortened V by 7 bases and J by 4 bases, and 10 bases separated the two germline ends. The CDR3, as DNA: TGTGCCAGCAACCCGGCGAGCTATGGCTACACCTTC. It codes for CASNPASYGYTF.

This clone was detected only once. The V gene is TRBV7-9, the J gene TRBJ1-4; no reliable D call. The CDR3 consists of 13 residues. The ends were cut back, 4 bases at V and 7 bases at J, with 10 bases in the middle. Germline-derived CDR1 and CDR2 are SEHNR and FQNEAQ (reference sequence). CDR3: CASSSRTAEKLFF. The CDR3 DNA sequence: TGTGCCAGCAGCTCCAGGACGGCTGAAAAACTGTTTTTT.

A word on this clone: This may be a read error, as it is one base from a much larger clone. The sample contains more than one DNA sequence encoding this CDR3. The chain couples TRBV6-5 to TRBJ1-1, with D possibly TRBD1 on 6 matching bases. CDR3 size: 15 residues. Per the germline V gene, CDR1 is MNHEY and CDR2 is SVGAGI. CDR3 region: CASTQTRGGYTEAFF. The CDR3 DNA reads as TGTGCCAGCACCCAGACCAGGGGAGGTTACACTGAAGCCTTCTTT.

The V and J genes are TRBV4-1 and TRBJ2-1; 10 nucleotides match TRBD2. CDR1 and CDR2 (germline): MGHRA, YSYEKL. This CDR3 is built from 16 residues. Trimming at V came to 1 base and at J to 5 bases, leaving 5 bases not matched to a gene. The CDR3 DNA follows: TGCGCCAGCAGCCAAGCCCCCGGGACTAGCGACAATGAGCAGTTCTTC. The encoded protein is CASSQAPGTSDNEQFF.

V usage is TRBV7-3 and J usage is TRBJ2-2; D gene unclear. Trimming stripped 5 bases from V and 5 bases from J, with 12 bases between. The CDR3 is made up of 14 amino acids. Germline V gene lookup returns CDR1 SGHTA and CDR2 FQGTGA. The CDR3 coding sequence is TGTGCCAGCAGCCCGCCCGGATCTACCGGGGAGCTGTTTTTT. This gives the protein CASSPPGSTGELFF. Supplemented by reference TRBV7-3 and TRBJ2-2, the full variable domain reads GAGVSQTPSNKVTEKGKYVELRCDPISGHTALYWYRQSLGQGPEFLIYFQGTGAADDSGLPNDRFFAVRPEGSVSTLKIQRTERGDSAVYLCASSPPGSTGELFFGEGSRLTVL.

Concerning this clone: Since a far larger clone is one base different, this is likely a read error. The V call is TRBV2, the J call TRBJ2-2, with D perhaps TRBD1 (6 bases). Germline-derived CDR1 and CDR2 are SNHLY and FYNNEI. This CDR3 is 14 amino acids long. The CDR3 DNA reads TGTGCCAGCTTCTTGTCCCGGGACACCGGGGAGCTGGTTTTT. It encodes CASFLSRDTGELVF.

V and J are TRBV6-5 and TRBJ1-2; D possibly corresponds to TRBD1 (5 bases). Germline assignment: CDR1 MNHEY and CDR2 SVGAGI. Trimming pared 7 bases from V and 4 bases from J, leaving 16 bases between. The CDR3 is 14 amino acids. The CDR3 reads CASTFGAGPYGYTF. The CDR3 DNA sequence: TGTGCCAGCACCTTCGGGGCAGGGCCCTATGGCTACACCTTC.

The chain joins TRBV7-9 to TRBJ1-3; perhaps TRBD1 as D (6 bases). The CDR3 extends over 15 amino acids. The V end lost 10 bases, the J end lost 0 bases, and 16 bases lay between the germline ends. CDR1 and CDR2 from the germline V gene are SEHNR and FQNEAQ (reference sequence). CDR3 protein: CAKGGPVSSGNTIYF. The CDR3 DNA reads as TGTGCCAAGGGGGGGCCCGTTAGCTCTGGAAACACCATATATTTT.

To note about this clone: It is likely a read error: a sequence one base away is far more abundant. Additional DNA sequences in this sample encode the identical CDR3. This chain links TRBV9 with TRBJ1-3, with TRBD1 matching 7 bases. CDR1 is SGDLS, CDR2 YYNGEE, per germline. The CDR3 has 14 residues. The CDR3 bases are TGTGCCAGCAGCGGGACAGGCTCTGGGAACACCATATATTTT. Translated, it gives CASSGTGSGNTIYF. The complete variable domain, with remaining parts taken from reference TRBV9 and TRBJ1-3, reads DSGVTQTPKHLITATGQRVTLRCSPRSGDLSVYWYQQSLDQGLQFLIQYYNGEERAKGNILERFSAQQFPDLHSELNLSSLELGDSALYFCASSGTGSGNTIYFGEGSWLTVV.

This clone was detected only a few times. This chain connects TRBV30 to TRBJ1-2, with no clear D. Germline CDR1 and CDR2: GTSNPN and SVGIG (reference sequence). The CDR3 contains 13 residues. CDR3 region: CVGSWRGSYGYTF. CDR3 coding DNA: TGTGTGGGTAGTTGGCGAGGAAGCTATGGCTACACCTTC.

This clone occurred once. The chain has TRBV5-6 and TRBJ1-1, with D unresolved. The CDR3 consists of 13 residues. V was shortened by 0 bases and J by 7 bases, with 10 bases between the two germline ends. CDR1 is SGHDT, CDR2 YYEEEE, per germline. CDR3 coding DNA: TGTGCCAGCAGCTTGGGAATTGCACTTGAAGCTTTCTTT. It yields the protein CASSLGIALEAFF.

On this clone: This sample includes further DNA sequences coding for the same CDR3. This sequence joins TRBV13 and TRBJ2-1; perhaps TRBD2 as D (6 bases). The ends were cut back, 5 bases at V and 1 base at J, with 9 bases in the middle. The CDR3 is made up of 14 amino acids. The V gene's germline CDR1 is PRHDT and CDR2 FYEKMQ (reference sequence). In DNA, the CDR3 is TGTGCCAGCAGCCGACTAGGATCCTACAATGAGCAGTTCTTC. Translation: CASSRLGSYNEQFF.

This clone was seen many times. Different DNA sequences within this sample yield the same CDR3. The DNA of the CDR3 is TGTGCCAGCAGCTTAGTGGGACAGGGGGATGAAAAACTGTTTTTT. It is translated as CASSLVGQGDEKLFF. The chain has TRBV7-9 and TRBJ1-4; TRBD1 agrees at 11 bases. V gave up 1 base and J gave up 6 bases; unmatched junction bases: 1. The CDR3 is 15 amino acids. Germline CDR1 SEHNR, CDR2 FQNEAQ (reference sequence).

This chain uses TRBV6-6 with TRBJ2-7; D might be TRBD2 (6 bases). The CDR3 sequence is 11 residues long. V lost 6 bases to trimming and J lost 6 bases, with 9 bases between them. Per the germline V gene, CDR1 is MNHNY and CDR2 is SVGAGI (reference sequence). DNA of the CDR3: TGTGCCAGCAGCTTCGGGGGCGAGCAGTACTTC. This translates into CASSFGGEQYF.

The V gene is TRBV10-2, the J gene TRBJ2-2, with 11 bases identical to TRBD2. Germline trimming cut 3 bases from V and 0 bases from J; bases unmatched to any gene: 3. CDR3 length: 17 amino acids. Germline assignment: CDR1 WSHSY and CDR2 SAAADI. The CDR3 sequence: CASSDPGLAANTGELFF. For the CDR3, the DNA is TGCGCCAGCAGTGATCCGGGACTAGCGGCGAACACCGGGGAGCTGTTTTTT.

The V gene is TRBV4-2, the J gene TRBJ2-7; TRBD2 is a possible D gene (5 bases). CDR1 and CDR2 (germline): LGHNA, YNFKEQ. V was cut by 4 bases and J by 4 bases, with 17 bases left in between. The CDR3 contains 15 residues. The CDR3 here is CASSPLGVLYYEQYF. In nucleotides, the CDR3 is TGTGCCAGCAGCCCCCTGGGAGTTCTCTATTACGAGCAGTACTTC.